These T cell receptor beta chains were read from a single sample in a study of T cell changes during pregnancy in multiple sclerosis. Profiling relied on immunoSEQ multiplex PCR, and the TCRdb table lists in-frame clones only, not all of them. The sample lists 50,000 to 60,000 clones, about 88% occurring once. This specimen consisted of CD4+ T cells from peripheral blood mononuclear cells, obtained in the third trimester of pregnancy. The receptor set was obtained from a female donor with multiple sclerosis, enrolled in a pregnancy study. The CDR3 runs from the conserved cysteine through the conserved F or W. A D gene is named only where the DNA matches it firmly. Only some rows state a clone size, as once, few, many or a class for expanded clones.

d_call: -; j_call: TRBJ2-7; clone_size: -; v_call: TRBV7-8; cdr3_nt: TGTGCCAGCAGCTTAGCGAGCACGGCCTACGAGCAGTACTTC; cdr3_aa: CASSLASTAYEQYF
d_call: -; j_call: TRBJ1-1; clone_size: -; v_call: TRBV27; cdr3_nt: TGTGCCAGCAGTTTTCAAACACGAGGGTTGAACACTGAAGCTTTCTTT; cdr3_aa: CASSFQTRGLNTEAFF
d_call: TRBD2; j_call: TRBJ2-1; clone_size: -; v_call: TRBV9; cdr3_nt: TGTGCCAGCAGCGTAGGGACTAGCGGGAGTAATGAGCAGTTCTTC; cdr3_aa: CASSVGTSGSNEQFF
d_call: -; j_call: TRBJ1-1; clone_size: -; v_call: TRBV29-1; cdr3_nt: TGCAGCGTTGAAGGTCGTATTACAGCCCTCACTGAAGCTTTCTTT; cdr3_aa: CSVEGRITALTEAFF
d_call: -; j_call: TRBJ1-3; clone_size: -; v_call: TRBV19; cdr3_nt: TGTGCCAGTATTACCCGGGACTCTGGAAACACCATATATTTT; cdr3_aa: CASITRDSGNTIYF
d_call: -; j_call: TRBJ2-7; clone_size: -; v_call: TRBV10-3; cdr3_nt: TGTGCCATCAGTGCCGTGGGGGGTTCCTACGAGCAGTACTTC; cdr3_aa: CAISAVGGSYEQYF
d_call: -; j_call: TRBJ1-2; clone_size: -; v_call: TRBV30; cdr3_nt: TGTGCCTGGAACCGCCTCCTACAACCGGGAGTCCACTTC; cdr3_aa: CAWNRLLQPGVHF
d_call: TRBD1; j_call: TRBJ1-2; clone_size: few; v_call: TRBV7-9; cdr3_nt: TGTGCCAGCAGCTTACCTACAGGGGCGCTCTATGGCTACACCTTC; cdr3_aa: CASSLPTGALYGYTF
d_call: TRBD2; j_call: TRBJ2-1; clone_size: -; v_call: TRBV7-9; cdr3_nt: TGTGCCAGCAGCCACCCGGGGGGAAACAATGAGCAGTTCTTC; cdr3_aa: CASSHPGGNNEQFF
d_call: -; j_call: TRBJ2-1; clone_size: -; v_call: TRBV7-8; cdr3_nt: TGTGCCAGCAGACCGCGGGGAAGCTCCTACAATGAGCAGTTCTTC; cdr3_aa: CASRPRGSSYNEQFF
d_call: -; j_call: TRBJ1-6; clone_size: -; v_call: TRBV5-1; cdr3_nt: TGCGCCAGCGGCGGCGGGGATGGGAATTCACCCCTCCACTTT; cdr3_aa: CASGGGDGNSPLHF